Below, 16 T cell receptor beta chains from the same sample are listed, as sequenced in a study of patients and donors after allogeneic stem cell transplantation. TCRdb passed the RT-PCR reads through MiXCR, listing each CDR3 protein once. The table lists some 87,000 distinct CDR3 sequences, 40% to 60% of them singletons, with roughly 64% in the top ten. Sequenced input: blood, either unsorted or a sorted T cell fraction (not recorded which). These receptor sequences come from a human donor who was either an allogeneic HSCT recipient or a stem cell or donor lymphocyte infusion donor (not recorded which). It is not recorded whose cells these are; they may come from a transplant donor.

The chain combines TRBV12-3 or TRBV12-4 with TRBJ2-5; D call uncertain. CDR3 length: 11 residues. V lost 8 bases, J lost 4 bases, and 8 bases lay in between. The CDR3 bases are TGTGCCAGCTCCACCGGAGAGACCCAGTACTTC. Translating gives CASSTGETQYF.

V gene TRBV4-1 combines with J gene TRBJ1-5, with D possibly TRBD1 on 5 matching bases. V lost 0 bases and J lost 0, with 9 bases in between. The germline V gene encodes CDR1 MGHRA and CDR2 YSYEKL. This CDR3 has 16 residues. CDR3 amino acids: CASSQEKGYSNQPQHF. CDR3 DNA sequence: TGCGCCAGCAGCCAAGAGAAGGGGTATAGCAATCAGCCCCAGCATTTT.

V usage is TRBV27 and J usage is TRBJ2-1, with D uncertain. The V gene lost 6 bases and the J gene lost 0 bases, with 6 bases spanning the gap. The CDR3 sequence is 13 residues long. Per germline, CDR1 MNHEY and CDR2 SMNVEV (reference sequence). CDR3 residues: CASRLPSYNEQFF. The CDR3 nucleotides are TGTGCCAGCAGACTCCCCTCCTACAATGAGCAGTTCTTC.

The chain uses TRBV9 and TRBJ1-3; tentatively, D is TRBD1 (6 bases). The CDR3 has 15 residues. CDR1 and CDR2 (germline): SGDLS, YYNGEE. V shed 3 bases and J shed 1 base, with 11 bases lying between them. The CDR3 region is CASSETGTSGNTIYF. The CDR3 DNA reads TGTGCCAGCAGCGAGACTGGGACATCTGGAAACACCATATATTTT. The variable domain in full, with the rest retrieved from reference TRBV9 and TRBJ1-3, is DSGVTQTPKHLITATGQRVTLRCSPRSGDLSVYWYQQSLDQGLQFLIQYYNGEERAKGNILERFSAQQFPDLHSELNLSSLELGDSALYFCASSETGTSGNTIYFGEGSWLTVV.

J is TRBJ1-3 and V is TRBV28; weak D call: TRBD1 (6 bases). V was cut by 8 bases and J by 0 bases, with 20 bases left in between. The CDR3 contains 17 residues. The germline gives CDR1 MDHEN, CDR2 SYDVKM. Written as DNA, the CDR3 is TGTGCCAGCGGATTAACCAGGGGACCTTACTCTGGAAACACCATATATTTT. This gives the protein CASGLTRGPYSGNTIYF.

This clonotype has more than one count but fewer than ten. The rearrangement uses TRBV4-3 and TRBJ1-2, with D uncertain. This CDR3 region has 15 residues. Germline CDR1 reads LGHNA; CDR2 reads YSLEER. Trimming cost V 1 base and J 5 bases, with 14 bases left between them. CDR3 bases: TGCGCCAGCAGCCAAGGTCGTCAGACGGTATATGGCTACACCTTC. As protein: CASSQGRQTVYGYTF.

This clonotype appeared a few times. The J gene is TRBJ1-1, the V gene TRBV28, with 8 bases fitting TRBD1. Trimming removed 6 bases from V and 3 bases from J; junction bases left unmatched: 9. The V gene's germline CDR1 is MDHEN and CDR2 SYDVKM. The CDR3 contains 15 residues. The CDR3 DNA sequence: TGTGCCAGCAGATTCTATGGACAGGGCGACACTGAAGCTTTCTTT. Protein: CASRFYGQGDTEAFF.

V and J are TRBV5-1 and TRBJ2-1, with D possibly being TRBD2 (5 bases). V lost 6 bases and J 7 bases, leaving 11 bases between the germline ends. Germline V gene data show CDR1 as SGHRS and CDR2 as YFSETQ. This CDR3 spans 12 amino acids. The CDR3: CASTRGLNEQFF. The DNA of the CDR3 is TGCGCCAGCACCCGCGGGTTGAATGAGCAGTTCTTC. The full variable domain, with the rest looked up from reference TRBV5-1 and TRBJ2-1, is KAGVTQTPRYLIKTRGQQVTLSCSPISGHRSVSWYQQTPGQGLQFLFEYFSETQRNKGNFPGRFSGRQFSNSRSEMNVSTLELGDSALYLCASTRGLNEQFFGPGTRLTVL.

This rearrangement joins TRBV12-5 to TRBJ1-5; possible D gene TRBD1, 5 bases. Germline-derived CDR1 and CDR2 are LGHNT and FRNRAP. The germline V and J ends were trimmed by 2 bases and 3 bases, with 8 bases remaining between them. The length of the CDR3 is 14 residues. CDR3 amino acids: CASGLTGTNQPQHF. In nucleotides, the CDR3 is TGTGCTAGTGGTTTGACAGGCACCAATCAGCCCCAGCATTTT.

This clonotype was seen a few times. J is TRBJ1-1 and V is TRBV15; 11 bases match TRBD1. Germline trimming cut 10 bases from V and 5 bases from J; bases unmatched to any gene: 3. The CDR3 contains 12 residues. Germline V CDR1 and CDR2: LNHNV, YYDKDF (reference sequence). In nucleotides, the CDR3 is TGTGCCATCGGGACAGGGGGGACTGAAGCTTTCTTT. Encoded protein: CAIGTGGTEAFF.

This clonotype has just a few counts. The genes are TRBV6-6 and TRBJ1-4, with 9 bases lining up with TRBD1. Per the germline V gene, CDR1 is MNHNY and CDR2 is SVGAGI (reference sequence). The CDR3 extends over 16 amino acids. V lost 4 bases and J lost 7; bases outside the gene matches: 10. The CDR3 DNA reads TGTGCCAGCAGTTCCCGGGACAGGGTCCGGGGTGAAAAACTGTTTTTT. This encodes CASSSRDRVRGEKLFF.

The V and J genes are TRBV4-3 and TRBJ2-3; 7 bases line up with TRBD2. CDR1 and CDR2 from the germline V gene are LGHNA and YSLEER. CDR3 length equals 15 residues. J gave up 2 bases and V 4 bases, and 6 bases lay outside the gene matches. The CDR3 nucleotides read TGCGCCAGCAGCCTGCTAGCGGAAGTCACAGATACGCAGTATTTT. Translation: CASSLLAEVTDTQYF.

The CDR3 DNA reads TGTGCCAGCAGTTTCCAGTACTATGGCTACACCTTC. Translated: CASSFQYYGYTF. The chain carries TRBV12-3 or TRBV12-4 and TRBJ1-2; unclear D gene. The CDR3 is 12 amino acids. Trimming stripped 3 bases from V and 3 bases from J, with 5 bases between.

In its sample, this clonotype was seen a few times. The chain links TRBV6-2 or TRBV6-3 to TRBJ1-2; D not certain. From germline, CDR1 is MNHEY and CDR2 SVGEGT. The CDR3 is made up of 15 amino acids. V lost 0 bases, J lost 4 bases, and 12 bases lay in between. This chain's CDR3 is CASSYSSGQTYGYTF. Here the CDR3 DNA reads TGTGCCAGCAGTTACTCTTCAGGCCAGACCTATGGCTACACCTTC.

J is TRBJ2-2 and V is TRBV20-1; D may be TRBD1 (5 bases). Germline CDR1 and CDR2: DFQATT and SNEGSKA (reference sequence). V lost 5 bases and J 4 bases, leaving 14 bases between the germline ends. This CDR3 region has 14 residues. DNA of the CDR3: TGCAGTGCTCGCGGACAACTTGTCACCGGGGAGCTGTTTTTT. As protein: CSARGQLVTGELFF.

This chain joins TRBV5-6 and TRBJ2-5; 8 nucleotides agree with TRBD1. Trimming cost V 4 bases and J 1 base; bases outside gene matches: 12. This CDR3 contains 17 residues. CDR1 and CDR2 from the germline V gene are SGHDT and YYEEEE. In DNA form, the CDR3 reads TGTGCCAGCAGCCCCCGGACAGGGCTAATTACCCAAGAGACCCAGTACTTC. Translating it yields CASSPRTGLITQETQYF.